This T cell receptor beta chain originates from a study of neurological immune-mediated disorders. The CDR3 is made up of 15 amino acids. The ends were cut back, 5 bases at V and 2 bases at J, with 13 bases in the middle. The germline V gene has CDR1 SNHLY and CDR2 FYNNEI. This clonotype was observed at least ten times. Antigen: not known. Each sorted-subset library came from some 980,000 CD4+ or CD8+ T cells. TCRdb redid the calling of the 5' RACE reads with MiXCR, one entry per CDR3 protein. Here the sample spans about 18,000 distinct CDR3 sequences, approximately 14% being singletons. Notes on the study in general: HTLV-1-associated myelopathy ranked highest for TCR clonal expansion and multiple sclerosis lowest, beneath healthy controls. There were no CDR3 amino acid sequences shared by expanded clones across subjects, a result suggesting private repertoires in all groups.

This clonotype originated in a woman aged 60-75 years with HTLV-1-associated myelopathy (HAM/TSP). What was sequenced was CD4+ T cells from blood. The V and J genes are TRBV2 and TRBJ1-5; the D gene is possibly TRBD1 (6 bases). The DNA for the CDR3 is TGTGCCAGCAGTACAGGGAAGGAGGGCAATCAGCCCCAGCATTTT. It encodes CASSTGKEGNQPQHF.